A single T cell receptor beta chain is shown here with its context. Noted treatment: roughly 19 received Ad26.COV2.S at low or high dose, single or two shots; several received placebo; per-sample allocation not given. Day 63 after the first injection of vaccine or placebo was the sampling time. An Ad26 vector that expressed Wuhan-strain SARS-CoV-2 spike constituted the vaccine. The sample belongs to a study of Ad26.COV2.S vaccination and SARS-CoV-2 variants. TCRdb keeps only in-frame clones here, not all; method: immunoSEQ multiplex PCR. The sample records fewer than 500,000 clones, 75% to 90% being singletons. CDR1 SGHAT and CDR2 FQNNGV come from the germline V gene. The CDR3 loop spans 19 amino acids. V was shortened by 0 bases and J by 0 bases, with 19 bases between the two germline ends.

The receptor was isolated from a person aged 18-60 years who received the Ad26.COV2.S COVID-19 vaccine or a placebo. Source: peripheral blood, taken in a trial of Ad26.COV2.S vaccine versus placebo. The chain combines TRBV11-2 with TRBJ2-3; D possibly matches TRBD1 or TRBD2 (5 bases each). CDR3 sequence: CASSLDPPQGWTSTDTQYF. The DNA for the CDR3 is TGTGCCAGCAGCTTAGATCCCCCTCAGGGATGGACTAGCACAGATACGCAGTATTTT.